The clone carrying this T cell receptor beta chain is a singleton in its sample. The entry originates in a study of CD8 T cells in Susac syndrome. V was pared by 3 bases and J by 8 bases, with 18 bases between. Per germline, CDR1 SGHKS and CDR2 YYEKEE (reference sequence). The CDR3 is 15 amino acids. A quantity of about 0.5 to 1 ug RNA underwent reverse transcription using random hexamers. Across 54 Vbeta and 13 Jbeta, TCR beta CDR3 was amplified with immunoSEQ multiplex PCR. One entry per CDR3 protein, called by TCRdb with MiXCR from the immunoSEQ multiplex PCR reads. This sample has 350,000 to 550,000 distinct CDR3 sequences; more than 70% occur once, and the top ten carry more than 0.09%. The sequenced target, TCR beta, came from blood CD8+ and CD4+ T cells. Isolation of CD8+ and CD4+ T cells was performed negatively, whereas enrichment of TEMRA cells was done by FACS.

The chain carries TRBV5-5 and TRBJ2-1, with a weak D call TRBD2 (6 bases). The receptor comes from a human donor with multiple sclerosis. The sample was CD8+ T cells from PBMCs. The CDR3 sequence: CASSSGLLHRDEQFF. In nucleotides, the CDR3 is TGTGCCAGCAGCTCGGGACTTCTCCACCGGGATGAGCAGTTCTTC. The entire variable domain, with the rest obtained from reference TRBV5-5 and TRBJ2-1, is as follows: DAGVTQSPTHLIKTRGQQVTLRCSPISGHKSVSWYQQVLGQGPQFIFQYYEKEERGRGNFPDRFSARQFPNYSSELNVNALLLGDSALYLCASSSGLLHRDEQFFGPGTRLTVL.